Listed below are T cell receptor beta chains from one sample, sequenced in a study of cytomegalovirus exposure and HLA in healthy donors. Generated by immunoSEQ multiplex PCR, the TCRdb table keeps only in-frame clones and is missing some. The listing records about 70,000 clones. Sequencing was carried out using PBMCs. The origin of the receptors is a female donor in good health and CMV-seropositive. The CDR3 runs from the conserved cysteine through the conserved F or W. Each record gives: J gene, V gene, D gene, CDR3 protein, CDR3 DNA. The D gene is left open where the match is weak.

j_call: TRBJ1-5
v_call: TRBV19
d_call: -
cdr3_aa: CASSIREVGNQPQHF
cdr3_nt: TGTGCCAGTAGTATCCGGGAGGTGGGCAATCAGCCCCAGCATTTT

j_call: TRBJ2-7
v_call: TRBV4-2
d_call: TRBD1
cdr3_aa: CASSPGQGGYEQYF
cdr3_nt: TGTGCCAGCAGCCCGGGACAGGGAGGCTACGAGCAGTACTTC

j_call: TRBJ1-1
v_call: TRBV9
d_call: -
cdr3_aa: CASSVGGASEAFF
cdr3_nt: TGTGCCAGCAGCGTGGGGGGGGCTTCTGAAGCTTTCTTT

j_call: TRBJ2-3
v_call: TRBV5-8
d_call: -
cdr3_aa: CASSLRSRDTQYF
cdr3_nt: TGTGCCAGCAGCTTGCGGAGCAGAGATACGCAGTATTTT

j_call: TRBJ2-1
v_call: TRBV6-4
d_call: TRBD2
cdr3_aa: CASTRVAGDYNEQFF
cdr3_nt: TGTGCCAGCACTCGGGTAGCGGGGGACTACAATGAGCAGTTCTTC

j_call: TRBJ2-7
v_call: TRBV25-1
d_call: TRBD1
cdr3_aa: CASSGTGDYEQYF
cdr3_nt: TGTGCCAGCAGCGGGACAGGAGATTACGAGCAGTACTTC

j_call: TRBJ2-6
v_call: TRBV7-6
d_call: -
cdr3_aa: CASSLDTSGANVLTF
cdr3_nt: TGTGCCAGCAGCTTAGACACCTCTGGGGCCAACGTCCTGACTTTC

j_call: TRBJ1-2
v_call: TRBV4-3
d_call: -
cdr3_aa: CASSQGAGSYGYTF
cdr3_nt: TGCGCCAGCAGCCAAGGTGCGGGGTCCTATGGCTACACCTTC

j_call: TRBJ2-7
v_call: TRBV4-3
d_call: -
cdr3_aa: CASSQGGVGSYEQYF
cdr3_nt: TGCGCCAGCAGCCAAGGGGGGGTGGGGTCCTACGAGCAGTACTTC

j_call: TRBJ1-1
v_call: TRBV29-1
d_call: -
cdr3_aa: CSVGSGANTEAFF
cdr3_nt: TGCAGCGTTGGATCTGGAGCTAACACTGAAGCTTTCTTT

j_call: TRBJ1-1
v_call: TRBV7-3
d_call: -
cdr3_aa: CASSFLMTGNTEAFF
cdr3_nt: TGTGCCAGCAGCTTCTTGATGACAGGGAACACTGAAGCTTTCTTT

j_call: TRBJ2-7
v_call: TRBV6-1
d_call: TRBD1
cdr3_aa: CASSTGDGPYEQYF
cdr3_nt: TGTGCCAGCAGTACAGGGGACGGACCCTACGAGCAGTACTTC

j_call: TRBJ1-3
v_call: TRBV7-2
d_call: TRBD1
cdr3_aa: CASSLGPGQISGNTIYF
cdr3_nt: TGTGCCAGCAGCTTAGGACCGGGACAGATCTCTGGAAACACCATATATTTT

j_call: TRBJ2-7
v_call: TRBV6-1
d_call: TRBD2
cdr3_aa: CASSEELAAAYEQYF
cdr3_nt: TGTGCCAGCAGTGAAGAACTAGCGGCCGCCTACGAGCAGTACTTC

j_call: TRBJ1-1
v_call: TRBV9
d_call: -
cdr3_aa: CASSTDSNTEAFF
cdr3_nt: TGTGCCAGCAGCACCGACTCGAACACTGAAGCTTTCTTT

j_call: TRBJ2-1
v_call: TRBV28
d_call: TRBD1
cdr3_aa: CASRDRGYNEQFF
cdr3_nt: TGTGCCAGCAGAGACAGGGGCTACAATGAGCAGTTCTTC

j_call: TRBJ1-5
v_call: TRBV19
d_call: -
cdr3_aa: CASSIGGFNQPQHF
cdr3_nt: TGTGCCAGTAGTATAGGCGGGTTCAATCAGCCCCAGCATTTT

j_call: TRBJ1-5
v_call: TRBV19
d_call: -
cdr3_aa: CASSIVAAGRNQPQHF
cdr3_nt: TGTGCCAGTAGTATAGTAGCGGCAGGGCGTAATCAGCCCCAGCATTTT

j_call: TRBJ2-7
v_call: TRBV7-9
d_call: TRBD1
cdr3_aa: CASSRTGGRAPTTYEQYF
cdr3_nt: TGTGCCAGCAGCCGTACAGGGGGTCGAGCCCCCACTACCTACGAGCAGTACTTC

j_call: TRBJ1-1
v_call: TRBV18
d_call: -
cdr3_aa: CASRAPRQDHTEDFF
cdr3_nt: TGTGCCAGCCGCGCTCCTCGACAGGACCACACTGAAGATTTCTTT

j_call: TRBJ1-2
v_call: TRBV30
d_call: -
cdr3_aa: CAWSSGAFYGYTF
cdr3_nt: TGTGCCTGGAGTAGCGGGGCCTTCTATGGCTACACCTTC

j_call: TRBJ1-6
v_call: TRBV14
d_call: -
cdr3_aa: CASSRDRVNSPLHF
cdr3_nt: TGTGCCAGCAGCCGTGACAGAGTCAATTCACCCCTCCACTTT

j_call: TRBJ2-1
v_call: TRBV13
d_call: TRBD2
cdr3_aa: CASSLRGLAGNEQFF
cdr3_nt: TGTGCCAGCAGCTTACGGGGACTAGCGGGGAATGAGCAGTTCTTC

j_call: TRBJ1-2
v_call: TRBV20-1
d_call: -
cdr3_aa: CSANGRSGYTF
cdr3_nt: TGCAGTGCTAACGGTCGCTCTGGCTACACCTTC

j_call: TRBJ2-7
v_call: TRBV29-1
d_call: -
cdr3_aa: CSVERGSYEQYF
cdr3_nt: TGCAGCGTTGAACGGGGTTCCTACGAGCAGTACTTC

j_call: TRBJ2-5
v_call: TRBV28
d_call: TRBD1
cdr3_aa: CASSPGGRETQYF
cdr3_nt: TGTGCCAGCAGCCCAGGGGGACGGGAGACCCAGTACTTC

j_call: TRBJ1-2
v_call: TRBV2
d_call: TRBD1
cdr3_aa: CASRNTGTAYGYTF
cdr3_nt: TGTGCCAGCAGAAACACCGGGACAGCGTATGGCTACACCTTC

j_call: TRBJ1-4
v_call: TRBV6-1
d_call: -
cdr3_aa: CASSEFPGAELEEKLFF
cdr3_nt: TGTGCCAGCAGTGAATTCCCCGGAGCCGAGTTAGAAGAAAAACTGTTTTTT

j_call: TRBJ2-7
v_call: TRBV28
d_call: -
cdr3_aa: CASSFDFEQYF
cdr3_nt: TGTGCCAGCAGTTTCGACTTCGAGCAGTACTTC

j_call: TRBJ2-7
v_call: TRBV5-1
d_call: -
cdr3_aa: CASSTGRESYEQYF
cdr3_nt: TGCGCCAGCAGCACGGGAAGGGAGAGTTACGAGCAGTACTTC

j_call: TRBJ1-1
v_call: TRBV19
d_call: -
cdr3_aa: CASSLADRNTEDFF
cdr3_nt: TGTGCCAGTAGTCTCGCCGACAGGAACACTGAAGATTTCTTT

j_call: TRBJ2-3
v_call: TRBV2
d_call: -
cdr3_aa: CASSGTSGSTDTQYF
cdr3_nt: TGTGCCAGCAGTGGGACCTCAGGGTCCACAGATACGCAGTATTTT

j_call: TRBJ1-1
v_call: TRBV11-2
d_call: TRBD1
cdr3_aa: CASSLQSSGQGIKNTEAFF
cdr3_nt: TGTGCCAGCAGCCTTCAATCTTCCGGACAGGGCATTAAGAACACTGAAGCTTTCTTT

j_call: TRBJ2-1
v_call: TRBV28
d_call: TRBD2
cdr3_aa: CASSLVTSGSGYNEQFF
cdr3_nt: TGTGCCAGCAGTTTAGTTACTAGCGGGAGTGGCTACAATGAGCAGTTCTTC

j_call: TRBJ2-7
v_call: TRBV7-3
d_call: TRBD2
cdr3_aa: CASSLTLAGGGEQYF
cdr3_nt: TGTGCCAGCAGCTTAACACTAGCGGGAGGGGGTGAGCAGTACTTC

j_call: TRBJ1-1
v_call: TRBV7-9
d_call: TRBD1
cdr3_aa: CASSKGQVGTEAFF
cdr3_nt: TGTGCCAGCAGCAAAGGACAGGTGGGCACTGAAGCTTTCTTT

j_call: TRBJ1-2
v_call: TRBV4-3
d_call: -
cdr3_aa: CASSQVGGTAPGRVGYTF
cdr3_nt: TGCGCCAGCAGCCAAGTCGGGGGGACGGCGCCGGGGCGAGTTGGCTACACCTTC

j_call: TRBJ2-1
v_call: TRBV6-4
d_call: TRBD2
cdr3_aa: CASSDAGGGDEGRGEQFF
cdr3_nt: TGTGCCAGCAGTGACGCGGGGGGTGGCGATGAAGGCAGGGGAGAGCAGTTCTTC

j_call: TRBJ2-5
v_call: TRBV18
d_call: TRBD1
cdr3_aa: CASLTGAQETQYF
cdr3_nt: TGTGCCAGCCTTACAGGGGCACAAGAGACCCAGTACTTC

j_call: TRBJ1-4
v_call: TRBV4-2
d_call: -
cdr3_aa: CASSQDDSFGPLMEKLFF
cdr3_nt: TGTGCCAGCAGCCAAGATGACAGCTTCGGGCCCCTTATGGAAAAACTGTTTTTT

j_call: TRBJ2-7
v_call: TRBV7-2
d_call: -
cdr3_aa: CASSLDAQGTAYEQYF
cdr3_nt: TGTGCCAGCAGCTTAGATGCTCAGGGGACCGCCTACGAGCAGTACTTC

j_call: TRBJ2-7
v_call: TRBV10-3
d_call: TRBD1
cdr3_aa: CAIRRANPGQGDEQYF
cdr3_nt: TGTGCCATCAGAAGAGCCAACCCGGGACAGGGAGACGAGCAGTACTTC

j_call: TRBJ1-2
v_call: TRBV28
d_call: -
cdr3_aa: CASSLGGDYGYTF
cdr3_nt: TGTGCCAGCAGTTTGGGGGGGGACTATGGCTACACCTTC

j_call: TRBJ2-4
v_call: TRBV5-1
d_call: TRBD2
cdr3_aa: CASSSTSGRPPAKNIQYF
cdr3_nt: TGCGCCAGCAGCTCTACTAGCGGGAGACCCCCAGCCAAAAACATTCAGTACTTC

j_call: TRBJ2-3
v_call: TRBV5-4
d_call: TRBD2
cdr3_aa: CASSLGGTSGLAEADTQYF
cdr3_nt: TGTGCCAGCAGCTTGGGAGGGACTAGCGGGCTCGCCGAGGCAGATACGCAGTATTTT

j_call: TRBJ1-4
v_call: TRBV12-5
d_call: TRBD1
cdr3_aa: CASGSTTRDRRGKLFF
cdr3_nt: TGTGCTAGTGGTTCGACAACTCGGGACAGGAGGGGAAAACTGTTTTTT

j_call: TRBJ1-2
v_call: TRBV19
d_call: -
cdr3_aa: CASSTPDSLNYGYTF
cdr3_nt: TGTGCCAGTAGTACCCCGGACAGCCTAAACTATGGCTACACCTTC